Below are 30 T cell receptor beta chains sequenced from a single sample in a study of response to subunit inactivated influenza vaccine. Each CDR3 protein is one row after TCRdb ran MiXCR on the RT-PCR reads. The sample comprises hundreds of thousands of distinct CDR3 sequences, about 15% of which are singletons, and roughly 11% rests with the top ten. This sample comprised PBMCs from blood, obtained 11 to 12 days after vaccination. Source of these receptors: a man between 50 and 59 years old who received an inactivated influenza vaccine.

This clonotype was seen a single time. The DNA of the CDR3 is TGTGCCAGCAGCATTCCTCTAGCGGGGGGGCCCTACGAGCAGTACTTC. This codes for CASSIPLAGGPYEQYF. J is TRBJ2-7 and V is TRBV7-8; TRBD2 matches 12 bases. The germline CDR1 and CDR2 sequences are SGHVS and FQNEAQ. Losses at the gene ends were 5 bases for V and 2 bases for J; bases not matched to a gene: 7. The length of the CDR3 is 16 residues. The full variable domain, rest sourced from reference TRBV7-8 and TRBJ2-7, is GAGVSQSPRYKVAKRGQDVALRCDPISGHVSLFWYQQALGQGPEFLTYFQNEAQLDKSGLPSDRFFAERPEGSVSTLKIQRTQQEDSAVYLCASSIPLAGGPYEQYFGPGTRLTVT.

The J gene is TRBJ2-1, the V gene TRBV27, with D maybe TRBD1 (5 bases). The CDR3 runs 13 residues. Germline CDR1 is MNHEY and CDR2 is SMNVEV (reference sequence). Trimming took off 3 bases at V and 8 bases at J, with 11 bases between the two ends. The CDR3 DNA reads as TGTGCCAGCAGTTTTTACCAGGGTGATGAGCAGTTCTTC. This gives the protein CASSFYQGDEQFF.

In this sample, this clonotype turned up a few times. This chain joins TRBV5-5 and TRBJ1-1; possibly TRBD1 for D (5 bases). CDR3 length: 15 residues. Trimming shortened V by 2 bases and J by 2 bases, and 13 bases separated the two germline ends. CDR1 and CDR2 (germline): SGHKS, YYEKEE (reference sequence). CDR3 residues: CASSFAGGPNTEAFF. The CDR3, as DNA: TGTGCCAGCAGCTTTGCCGGGGGACCTAACACTGAAGCTTTCTTT.

The table lists this clonotype with a few counts. The chain combines TRBV29-1 with TRBJ2-2; D possibly corresponds to TRBD1 (5 bases). The ends were cut back, 5 bases at V and 2 bases at J, with 12 bases in the middle. The CDR3 totals 14 residues. CDR1 is SQVTM, CDR2 ANQGSEA, per germline. CDR3 DNA: TGCAGCGTTCGCGGCAGGGCCAACACCGGGGAGCTGTTTTTT. Translated: CSVRGRANTGELFF.

This clonotype was observed a handful of times. The CDR3: CASSLAGALANYGYTF. CDR3 DNA sequence: TGCGCCAGCAGCTTGGCCGGGGCATTGGCTAACTATGGCTACACCTTC. The chain joins TRBV5-1 to TRBJ1-2, with a weak D call TRBD1 (5 bases). Trimming left V 0 bases short and J 0 bases short, with 12 bases between. The CDR3 has 16 residues. CDR1 and CDR2 (germline): SGHRS, YFSETQ.

The CDR3 DNA reads TGTGCCAGCAGCCCAGAGGGGTACCAAGAGACCCAGTACTTC. This gives the protein CASSPEGYQETQYF. The chain has TRBV11-3 and TRBJ2-5; possibly TRBD1 or TRBD2 for D (5 bases each). The germline CDR1 and CDR2 sequences are SGHNT and YENEEA. V dropped 5 bases and J dropped 0 bases, with 10 bases sitting between them. This CDR3 comprises 14 residues.

This sequence joins TRBV10-3 and TRBJ2-7, with TRBD1 as a possible D gene (5 bases). This CDR3 is 14 amino acids long. V was cut by 2 bases and J by 0 bases, with 8 bases left in between. Germline CDR1 and CDR2: ENHRY and SYGVKD. The CDR3 region is CAISEQQDSYEQYF. The DNA for the CDR3 is TGTGCCATCAGTGAGCAACAGGACTCCTACGAGCAGTACTTC.

The rearrangement uses TRBV12-3 or TRBV12-4 and TRBJ2-5, with a weak D call TRBD2 (6 bases). The ends were cut back, 3 bases at V and 7 bases at J, with 15 bases in the middle. The CDR3 consists of 14 residues. The CDR3 nucleotides are TGTGCCAGCAGTTTGGGGACTCGCTCAGGGACCCAGTACTTC. Translated: CASSLGTRSGTQYF.

The chain combines TRBV9 with TRBJ2-5; TRBD2 is a possible D gene (5 bases). V lost 2 bases and J 1 base, leaving 15 bases between the germline ends. The CDR3 extends over 16 amino acids. Germline V lookup: CDR1 SGDLS, CDR2 YYNGEE. The CDR3 loop reads CASSVGGLESQETQYF. The CDR3 DNA reads as TGTGCCAGCAGCGTCGGTGGACTCGAAAGCCAAGAGACCCAGTACTTC.

This clonotype was seen a handful of times. V and J are TRBV2 and TRBJ2-5; D not certain. Between the trimmed V and J ends, which lost 4 bases and 3 bases, there was a span of 12 bases. This CDR3 comprises 14 residues. Germline V gene sequence: CDR1 SNHLY, CDR2 FYNNEI. The CDR3: CASSAPVPEETQYF. The CDR3 DNA reads TGTGCCAGCAGTGCACCGGTTCCCGAAGAGACCCAGTACTTC.

CDR3 in amino acids: CASSPQQGNGYTF. DNA of the CDR3: TGTGCCAGCTCACCACAACAGGGGAATGGCTACACCTTC. The rearrangement uses TRBV18 and TRBJ1-2; 7 positions match TRBD1. The germline gives CDR1 KGHSH, CDR2 LQKENI. The CDR3 is 13 amino acids. V shed 1 base and J 6 bases; nucleotides not matched to a gene: 2. The variable domain in full, with the rest retrieved from reference TRBV18 and TRBJ1-2, is NAGVMQNPRHLVRRRGQEARLRCSPMKGHSHVYWYRQLPEEGLKFMVYLQKENIIDESGMPKERFSAEFPKEGPSILRIQQVVRGDSAAYFCASSPQQGNGYTFGSGTRLTVV.

This clonotype was recorded a few times. J is TRBJ2-6 and V is TRBV5-1; perhaps TRBD2 as D (6 bases). Trimming left V 4 bases short and J 4 bases short, with 15 bases between. This CDR3 spans 16 amino acids. Per the germline V gene, CDR1 is SGHRS and CDR2 is YFSETQ. The CDR3, as DNA: TGCGCCAGCAGCCCTCCCGGCGGGGCCGGGGCCAACGTCCTGACTTTC. Translated, it gives CASSPPGGAGANVLTF.

The chain combines TRBV7-8 with TRBJ2-5, with TRBD1 matching over 9 bases. The CDR3 extends over 16 amino acids. Germline lookup yields CDR1 SGHVS and CDR2 FQNEAQ. Trimming cost V 5 bases and J 2 bases; bases outside gene matches: 9. In nucleotides, the CDR3 is TGTGCCAGCAGCACAACCCTAGGACAGGGGCAAGAGACCCAGTACTTC. Translated: CASSTTLGQGQETQYF.

V gene TRBV9 combines with J gene TRBJ2-3; possibly TRBD1 for D (5 bases). This CDR3 spans 12 amino acids. Per germline, CDR1 SGDLS and CDR2 YYNGEE. The V end lost 3 bases, the J end lost 4 bases, and 6 bases lay between the germline ends. The CDR3 loop is CASSAQADTQYF. The CDR3 region has the DNA TGTGCCAGCAGCGCACAGGCAGATACGCAGTATTTT.

This clonotype came up a few times. The chain combines TRBV20-1 with TRBJ2-1, with D possibly matching TRBD2 (6 bases). From germline, CDR1 is DFQATT and CDR2 SNEGSKA (reference sequence). The CDR3 length is 16 residues. V was pared by 2 bases and J by 2 bases, with 16 bases between. The CDR3 protein is CSARSYGSLTYNEQFF. CDR3 DNA sequence: TGCAGTGCTAGAAGTTACGGGAGCCTTACCTACAATGAGCAGTTCTTC.

The chain employs TRBV29-1 and TRBJ2-7; D remains ambiguous. The CDR3 covers 13 residues. Germline CDR1 reads SQVTM; CDR2 reads ANQGSEA. The V end lost 4 bases, the J end lost 5 bases, and 15 bases lay between the germline ends. CDR3 sequence: CSVVRHSGDEQYF. DNA of the CDR3: TGCAGCGTTGTGCGCCATAGTGGGGACGAGCAGTACTTC.

In this sample, this clonotype turned up a few times. V is TRBV7-3 and J is TRBJ2-2; a weak D match, TRBD2 (6 bases). The V end was cut by 5 bases, the J end by 8 bases, with 15 bases between. The CDR3 consists of 14 residues. Germline V lookup: CDR1 SGHTA, CDR2 FQGTGA. As DNA, the CDR3 is TGTGCCAGCAGCCCCGGGACTCTTTCGGGGGAGCTGTTTTTT. Protein product: CASSPGTLSGELFF.

This clonotype was seen ten or more times. The rearrangement uses TRBV10-3 and TRBJ2-2; 7 bases are shared with TRBD1. The CDR3 runs to 15 residues. Germline V lookup: CDR1 ENHRY, CDR2 SYGVKD. Trimming cost V 2 bases and J 5 bases; bases outside gene matches: 5. CDR3 coding DNA: TGTGCCATCAGTGAGGACAGGGTTGGAACCGGGGAGCTGTTTTTT. This translates into CAISEDRVGTGELFF.

This clonotype was detected only a few times. The CDR3: CASSYSGEFAETQYF. CDR3 coding DNA: TGTGCCAGCAGTTACTCGGGGGAGTTCGCAGAGACCCAGTACTTC. The genes are TRBV6-5 and TRBJ2-5, with D perhaps given as TRBD1 or TRBD2 (5 bases each). The CDR3 covers 15 residues. V was shortened by 0 bases and J by 4 bases, with 12 bases between the two germline ends. Germline-derived CDR1 and CDR2 are MNHEY and SVGAGI.

At least ten counts were recorded for this clonotype. The CDR3 nucleotides read TGTGCCAGCAGGCTAGCGGGGGTAAACAATGAGCAGTTCTTC. This codes for CASRLAGVNNEQFF. The chain combines TRBV5-6 with TRBJ2-1; 10 bases line up with TRBD2. Per germline, CDR1 SGHDT and CDR2 YYEEEE. With V trimmed by 5 bases and J by 5 bases, 4 bases remained unmatched. This CDR3 is built from 14 residues.

V is TRBV25-1 and J is TRBJ2-7, with 8 nucleotides matching TRBD1. V lost 3 bases, J lost 4 bases, and 8 bases stayed unmatched. Germline-derived CDR1 and CDR2 are MGHDK and SYGVNS. This CDR3 has 15 amino acids. This chain's CDR3 is CASSDYGTGVYEQYF. The DNA for the CDR3 is TGTGCCAGCAGTGATTACGGGACAGGAGTATACGAGCAGTACTTC.

The table lists this clonotype with a few counts. The J gene is TRBJ2-7, the V gene TRBV7-9, with 9 bases matching TRBD1. V gave up 5 bases and J gave up 4 bases; unmatched junction bases: 6. Germline values: CDR1 SEHNR, CDR2 FQNEAQ (reference sequence). The CDR3 loop spans 14 amino acids. CDR3 sequence: CASSNVGQGYEQYF. CDR3 bases: TGTGCCAGCAGCAACGTTGGACAGGGGTACGAGCAGTACTTC.

The V gene is TRBV14, the J gene TRBJ2-2; D gene ambiguous. The CDR3 runs to 13 residues. V was shortened by 2 bases and J by 7 bases, with 8 bases between the two germline ends. Germline V gives CDR1 SGHDN, CDR2 FVKESK. The CDR3: CASSQSNFGELFF. CDR3 bases: TGTGCCAGCAGCCAAAGTAATTTCGGGGAGCTGTTTTTT.

This clonotype was seen a few times. This sequence joins TRBV15 and TRBJ2-5, with D perhaps TRBD1 (6 bases). Trimming cost V 5 bases and J 4 bases, with 17 bases left between them. Germline-derived CDR1 and CDR2 are LNHNV and YYDKDF (reference sequence). The CDR3 covers 15 residues. This CDR3 reads CATSWGNTGSETQYF. CDR3 coding DNA: TGTGCCACCAGCTGGGGAAATACAGGGTCAGAGACCCAGTACTTC.

There are many counts of this clonotype. V is TRBV12-3 or TRBV12-4 and J is TRBJ1-2; D remains ambiguous. The CDR3 runs to 14 residues. Trimming took 2 bases from V and 8 from J, leaving 15 bases between them. The CDR3 coding sequence is TGTGCCAGCAGTTTATACAGAAGAAGCTACGGCTACACCTTC. It translates to CASSLYRRSYGYTF.

A few counts support this clonotype. The chain recombines TRBV18 with TRBJ2-3; D remains ambiguous. Between the trimmed V and J ends, which lost 3 bases and 4 bases, there was a span of 11 bases. CDR3 length: 14 amino acids. The germline CDR1 and CDR2 sequences are KGHSH and LQKENI. CDR3 sequence reads: CASSPGSTPDTQYF. Written as DNA, the CDR3 is TGTGCCAGCTCACCGGGTAGTACCCCAGATACGCAGTATTTT.

This clonotype appeared a few times. The CDR3 sequence is CSAQSRDIYNEQFF. CDR3 bases: TGCAGTGCCCAGTCCCGGGACATCTACAATGAGCAGTTCTTC. The chain employs TRBV20-1 and TRBJ2-1, with D possibly matching TRBD1 (6 bases). Trimming removed 6 bases from V and 3 bases from J, with 15 bases in between. The germline gives CDR1 DFQATT, CDR2 SNEGSKA (reference sequence). The CDR3 loop spans 14 amino acids.

This sequence joins TRBV5-1 and TRBJ2-1; 8 bases are shared with TRBD2. Germline values: CDR1 SGHRS, CDR2 YFSETQ. This CDR3 has 16 residues. V shed 0 bases, J shed 8 bases, and the junction held 10 bases outside the gene matches. DNA for the CDR3: TGCGCCAGCAGCTTGGGCCCCGGGACTAGGGTCGATGAGCAGTTCTTC. This codes for CASSLGPGTRVDEQFF.

This chain joins TRBV27 and TRBJ2-3; D is unresolved. With 3 bases removed from V and 4 bases from J, the gap between germline ends came to 11 bases. Germline loops: CDR1 MNHEY, CDR2 SMNVEV (reference sequence). This CDR3 has 14 residues. The CDR3 sequence is CASSFLGLADTQYF. As DNA, the CDR3 is TGTGCCAGCAGTTTTCTGGGTTTAGCAGATACGCAGTATTTT.

The chain is built from TRBV6-5 and TRBJ2-5; 10 positions match TRBD2. The CDR3 runs to 18 residues. The V gene's germline CDR1 is MNHEY and CDR2 SVGAGI. Germline trimming cut 1 base from V and 2 bases from J; bases unmatched to any gene: 10. The CDR3 spells CASSYFRTSGTLQETQYF. The CDR3 DNA follows: TGTGCCAGCAGTTACTTCCGGACTAGCGGTACCCTTCAAGAGACCCAGTACTTC.